The 23 T cell receptor beta chains below come from one sample, sequenced in a study of blood T cell repertoires in COVID-19. Sequencing used immunoSEQ multiplex PCR; TCRdb keeps in-frame clones, though not all of them. The data hold a few hundred thousand clones, with around four fifths observed a single time. The specimen sequenced was peripheral blood. The receptors here all came from a man aged 30-40 years who had recovered from COVID-19.

The V call is TRBV28, the J call TRBJ2-3, with TRBD2 identical over 8 bases. Germline lookup yields CDR1 MDHEN and CDR2 SYDVKM. V lost 10 bases, J lost 3 bases, and 9 bases stayed unmatched. This CDR3 has 14 residues. DNA for the CDR3: TGTGCCACCAACCCGGGGGGGGAGACAGATACGCAGTATTTT. Translating it yields CATNPGGETDTQYF.

V gene TRBV7-2 combines with J gene TRBJ2-1; perhaps TRBD2 as D (5 bases). The ends were cut back, 2 bases at V and 5 bases at J, with 22 bases in the middle. Germline values: CDR1 SGHTA, CDR2 FQGNSA. The CDR3 extends over 18 amino acids. The DNA for the CDR3 is TGTGCCAGCAGCTTATTGCCGAGGGATCTTGTTTGGGACAATGAGCAGTTCTTC. Its protein product is CASSLLPRDLVWDNEQFF.

This clone was counted a few times. The chain carries TRBV10-2 and TRBJ1-4; the D gene is possibly TRBD1 (6 bases). Trimming cost V 0 bases and J 7 bases, with 12 bases left between them. This CDR3 has 15 amino acids. Germline lookup yields CDR1 WSHSY and CDR2 SAAADI. CDR3 loop: CASSESSSRGEKLFF. Here the CDR3 DNA reads TGCGCCAGCAGTGAGTCGAGTTCCAGGGGTGAAAAACTGTTTTTT.

The chain joins TRBV7-9 to TRBJ1-2; D remains unclear. CDR1 is SEHNR and CDR2 is FQNEAQ in the germline V gene (reference sequence). The CDR3 has 13 amino acids. With 3 bases removed from V and 0 bases from J, the gap between germline ends came to 5 bases. As DNA, the CDR3 is TGTGCCAGCAGCTTTACATCTAACTATGGCTACACCTTC. Its protein is CASSFTSNYGYTF. The full variable domain, completed using reference TRBV7-9 and TRBJ1-2, is DTGVSQNPRHKITKRGQNVTFRCDPISEHNRLYWYRQTLGQGPEFLTYFQNEAQLEKSRLLSDRFSAERPKGSFSTLEIQRTEQGDSAMYLCASSFTSNYGYTFGSGTRLTVV.

The chain joins TRBV3-1 (or the pseudogene TRBV3-2) to TRBJ1-6; D is unresolved. Trimming removed 1 base from V and 8 bases from J, with 6 bases in between. The germline CDR1 and CDR2 sequences are LGHDT and YNNKEL (reference sequence). The CDR3 contains 13 residues. CDR3 region: CASSQVGDSPLHF. The CDR3 DNA reads as TGTGCCAGCAGCCAAGTAGGAGATTCACCCCTCCACTTT.

V gene TRBV23-1 combines with J gene TRBJ1-5; 7 bases fit TRBD1. Being an ORF, TRBV23-1 has a function that is uncertain. The CDR3 has 19 residues. Trimming removed 3 bases from V and 4 bases from J; junction bases left unmatched: 18. Here the CDR3 DNA reads TGCGCCAGCAGTCAGTCCGATAGTCTGCCAGGGGGTATAAATCAGCCCCAGCATTTT. Its translation: CASSQSDSLPGGINQPQHF.

This chain links TRBV10-1 with TRBJ2-3; TRBD2 matches at 8 bases. From germline, CDR1 is WNHNN and CDR2 SYGVQD (reference sequence). J lost 5 bases, V lost 4 bases, and 11 bases had no gene match. The CDR3 length is 16 residues. The CDR3 protein is CASSVGSGGALDTQYF. The CDR3 DNA sequence: TGCGCCAGCAGTGTAGGATCGGGGGGGGCCTTAGATACGCAGTATTTT.

The gene calls are TRBV3-1 (or the pseudogene TRBV3-2) and TRBJ2-1, with TRBD1 matching 7 bases. J gave up 7 bases and V 2 bases, and 2 bases lay outside the gene matches. CDR3 length: 13 amino acids. Germline CDR1 LGHDT, CDR2 YNNKEL (reference sequence). The CDR3 DNA follows: TGTGCCAGCAGCCAAACAGGGGAGAATGAGCAGTTCTTC. Its translation is CASSQTGENEQFF.

The V call is TRBV7-8, the J call TRBJ2-5; 8 bases line up with TRBD2. V trimming: 5 bases; J trimming: 1 base; junction bases outside the gene matches: 9. This CDR3 region has 16 residues. Germline loops: CDR1 SGHVS, CDR2 FQNEAQ. The DNA for the CDR3 is TGTGCCAGCAGCGCACGGGAGGGGGGCTTCCAAGAGACCCAGTACTTC. This translates into CASSAREGGFQETQYF. The full variable domain, completed using reference TRBV7-8 and TRBJ2-5, is GAGVSQSPRYKVAKRGQDVALRCDPISGHVSLFWYQQALGQGPEFLTYFQNEAQLDKSGLPSDRFFAERPEGSVSTLKIQRTQQEDSAVYLCASSAREGGFQETQYFGPGTRLLVL.

This clone was observed once. The chain couples TRBV19 to TRBJ2-6; 7 nucleotides match TRBD1. This CDR3 spans 17 amino acids. Germline V gene sequence: CDR1 LNHDA, CDR2 SQIVND (reference sequence). V lost 5 bases, J lost 0 bases, and 7 bases stayed unmatched. In nucleotides, the CDR3 is TGTGCCAGTAGTCCCGGGACAGCTTACTCTGGGGCCAACGTCCTGACTTTC. It yields the protein CASSPGTAYSGANVLTF.

This sequence joins TRBV29-1 and TRBJ1-2; TRBD1 is a possible D gene (6 bases). V was pared by 4 bases and J by 8 bases, with 23 bases between. Germline V CDR1 and CDR2: SQVTM, ANQGSEA. The CDR3 extends over 15 amino acids. This CDR3 is CSVVRLGAGIRGYTF. The CDR3 DNA is TGCAGCGTTGTACGCCTGGGGGCGGGTATTCGGGGCTACACCTTC.

This chain uses TRBV20-1 with TRBJ2-7, with D unclear. V lost 6 bases and J lost 4, with 10 bases in between. The CDR3 is made up of 11 amino acids. Germline values: CDR1 DFQATT, CDR2 SNEGSKA (reference sequence). CDR3 bases: TGCAGTGCCCGCTATGGTTACGAGCAGTACTTC. It encodes CSARYGYEQYF.

This clone was detected once. J is TRBJ1-6 and V is TRBV21-1; the D call in the table, TRBD1, was not verified against the DNA. TRBV21-1 is a listed pseudogene. CDR3 size: 19 residues. The CDR3 spells CASSKIFWGPGKYNSPLHF. The CDR3 DNA follows: TGTGCCAGCAGCAAAATCTTTTGGGGTCCAGGGAAGTATAATTCACCCCTCCACTTT.

This chain uses TRBV28 with TRBJ2-2; D gene unclear. Trimming stripped 1 base from V and 4 bases from J, with 7 bases between. This CDR3 comprises 14 residues. Germline CDR1 is MDHEN and CDR2 is SYDVKM. The CDR3 is CASSLSVLTGELFF. The CDR3 DNA is TGTGCCAGCAGTTTATCGGTGCTCACCGGGGAGCTGTTTTTT.

The V gene is TRBV12-5, the J gene TRBJ2-7; 9 bases match TRBD1. The V gene's germline CDR1 is LGHNT and CDR2 FRNRAP. Unmatched junction bases numbered 1, after V lost 6 bases and J lost 4 bases. The CDR3 spans 12 residues. CDR3 residues: CASGDRGYEQYF. The CDR3 DNA is TGTGCTAGTGGGGACAGGGGATACGAGCAGTACTTC.

The rearrangement joins TRBV5-1 to TRBJ2-7; no firm D call. The CDR3 extends over 14 amino acids. V was cut by 0 bases and J by 0 bases, with 7 bases left in between. CDR1 and CDR2 from the germline V gene are SGHRS and YFSETQ. The CDR3, as DNA: TGCGCCAGCAGCTTGGACACCCACTCCTACGAGCAGTACTTC. Translating gives CASSLDTHSYEQYF.

The chain links TRBV3-1 (or the pseudogene TRBV3-2) to TRBJ2-7; 8 nucleotides agree with TRBD1. This CDR3 has 15 amino acids. V shed 1 base, J shed 3 bases, and the junction held 5 bases outside the gene matches. From germline, CDR1 is LGHDT and CDR2 YNNKEL (reference sequence). The CDR3 loop reads CASSQGGQGLYEQYF. The DNA of the CDR3 is TGTGCCAGCAGCCAAGGAGGACAGGGCCTCTACGAGCAGTACTTC.

V and J are TRBV19 and TRBJ1-4; a possible D gene is TRBD1 (5 bases). The CDR3 length is 14 residues. The V gene's germline CDR1 is LNHDA and CDR2 SQIVND (reference sequence). Trimming took off 3 bases at V and 0 bases at J, with 5 bases between the two ends. CDR3 protein: CASSMGPTNEKLFF. The CDR3, as DNA: TGTGCCAGTAGTATGGGGCCAACTAATGAAAAACTGTTTTTT.

The rearrangement joins TRBV5-8 to TRBJ2-7, with D tentatively TRBD2 (6 bases). Trimming took off 0 bases at V and 9 bases at J, with 7 bases between the two ends. The CDR3 totals 11 residues. Germline loops: CDR1 SGHTS, CDR2 YDEGEE. CDR3 amino acids: CASSLGRGQYF. The CDR3 DNA sequence: TGTGCCAGCAGCTTGGGGCGGGGGCAGTACTTC.

The chain joins TRBV19 to TRBJ1-2; maybe TRBD1 (5 bases). The CDR3 consists of 13 residues. Per germline, CDR1 LNHDA and CDR2 SQIVND (reference sequence). Trimming removed 5 bases from V and 2 bases from J, with 9 bases in between. The CDR3 DNA reads as TGTGCCAGTAGTTCTGACAGAAACTATGGCTACACCTTC. Translating it yields CASSSDRNYGYTF. The full variable domain, its missing parts supplied by reference TRBV19 and TRBJ1-2, is DGGITQSPKYLFRKEGQNVTLSCEQNLNHDAMYWYRQDPGQGLRLIYYSQIVNDFQKGDIAEGYSVSREKKESFPLTVTSAQKNPTAFYLCASSSDRNYGYTFGSGTRLTVV.

The rearrangement joins TRBV25-1 to TRBJ1-4, with TRBD1 as a possible D gene (5 bases). The CDR3 is made up of 14 amino acids. Trimming took off 1 base at V and 8 bases at J, with 11 bases between the two ends. The germline V gene encodes CDR1 MGHDK and CDR2 SYGVNS. The CDR3, as DNA: TGTGCCAGCAGTGAATTTGGGGGGAAGGAAAAACTGTTTTTT. Amino acids: CASSEFGGKEKLFF. Drawing the rest from reference TRBV25-1 and TRBJ1-4, the complete variable domain is EADIYQTPRYLVIGTGKKITLECSQTMGHDKMYWYQQDPGMELHLIHYSYGVNSTEKGDLSSESTVSRIRTEHFPLTLESARPSHTSQYLCASSEFGGKEKLFFGSGTQLSVL.

This chain connects TRBV5-6 to TRBJ2-3, with D tentatively TRBD1 (6 bases). CDR1 SGHDT and CDR2 YYEEEE come from the germline V gene. The CDR3 is made up of 14 amino acids. Trimming shortened V by 3 bases and J by 6 bases, and 14 bases separated the two germline ends. The CDR3 spells CASSSTGLWDTQYF. CDR3 nucleotide sequence: TGTGCCAGCAGCTCTACAGGGCTCTGGGATACGCAGTATTTT.

The CDR3 region has the DNA TGTGCCAGCGTCTCCTGGCCCGCGGGTGCTTTCTTT. Its translation is CASVSWPAGAFF. This sequence joins TRBV3-1 (or the pseudogene TRBV3-2) and TRBJ1-1; D gene uncertain. The V gene lost 8 bases and the J gene lost 11 bases, with 18 bases spanning the gap. The CDR3 sequence is 12 residues long. CDR1 and CDR2 from the germline V gene are LGHDT and YNNKEL (reference sequence).